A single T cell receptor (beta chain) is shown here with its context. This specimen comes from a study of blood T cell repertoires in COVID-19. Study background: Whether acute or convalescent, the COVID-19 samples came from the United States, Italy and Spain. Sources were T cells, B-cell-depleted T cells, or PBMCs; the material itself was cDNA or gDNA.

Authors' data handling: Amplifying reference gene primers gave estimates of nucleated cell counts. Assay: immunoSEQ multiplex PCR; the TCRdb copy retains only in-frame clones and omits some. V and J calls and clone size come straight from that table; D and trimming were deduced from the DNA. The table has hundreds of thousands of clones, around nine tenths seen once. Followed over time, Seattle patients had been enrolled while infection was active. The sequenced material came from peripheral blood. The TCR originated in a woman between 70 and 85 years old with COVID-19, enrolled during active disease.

CDR3 DNA sequence: TGTGCCAGCAGCTTATTAGCGGGGGTGATCTCCTACAATGAGCAGTTCTTC. It encodes CASSLLAGVISYNEQFF. The chain has TRBV11-2 and TRBJ2-1; 9 bases match TRBD2. Germline CDR1 SGHAT, CDR2 FQNNGV. V gave up 2 bases and J gave up 0 bases; unmatched junction bases: 5. This CDR3 has 17 residues.